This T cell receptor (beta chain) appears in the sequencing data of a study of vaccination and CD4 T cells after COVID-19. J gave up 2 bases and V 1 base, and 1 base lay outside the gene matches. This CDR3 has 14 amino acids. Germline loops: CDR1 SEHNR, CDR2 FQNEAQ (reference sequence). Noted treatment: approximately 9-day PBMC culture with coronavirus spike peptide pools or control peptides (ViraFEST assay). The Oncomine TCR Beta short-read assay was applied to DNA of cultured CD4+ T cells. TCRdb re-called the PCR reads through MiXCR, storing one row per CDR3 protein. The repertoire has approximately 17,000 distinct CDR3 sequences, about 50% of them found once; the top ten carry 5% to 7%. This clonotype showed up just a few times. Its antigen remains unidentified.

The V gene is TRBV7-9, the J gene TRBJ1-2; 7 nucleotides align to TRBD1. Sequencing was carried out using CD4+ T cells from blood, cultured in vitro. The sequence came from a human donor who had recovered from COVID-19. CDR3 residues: CASSLDRGNYGYTF. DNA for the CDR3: TGTGCCAGCAGCTTAGACAGGGGCAACTATGGCTACACCTTC.